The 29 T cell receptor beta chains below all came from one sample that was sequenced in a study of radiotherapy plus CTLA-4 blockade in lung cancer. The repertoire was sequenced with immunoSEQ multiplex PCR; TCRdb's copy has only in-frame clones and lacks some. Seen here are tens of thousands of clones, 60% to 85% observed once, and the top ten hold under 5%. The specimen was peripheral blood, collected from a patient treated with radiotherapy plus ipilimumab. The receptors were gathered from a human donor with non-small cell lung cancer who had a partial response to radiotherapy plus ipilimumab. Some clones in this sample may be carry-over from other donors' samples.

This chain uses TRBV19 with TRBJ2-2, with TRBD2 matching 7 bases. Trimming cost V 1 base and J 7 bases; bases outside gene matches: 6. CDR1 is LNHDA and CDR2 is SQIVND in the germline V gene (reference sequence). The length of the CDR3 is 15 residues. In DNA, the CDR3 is TGTGCCAGTAGTATAGCTCCTAGCGGAGGCGGGGAGCTGTTTTTT. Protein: CASSIAPSGGGELFF.

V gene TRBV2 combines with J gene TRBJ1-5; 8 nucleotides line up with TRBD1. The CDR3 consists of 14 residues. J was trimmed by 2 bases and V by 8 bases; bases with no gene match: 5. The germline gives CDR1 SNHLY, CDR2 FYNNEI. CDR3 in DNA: TGTGCCAGCGACAGGGGTTTAGGCAATCAGCCCCAGCATTTT. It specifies CASDRGLGNQPQHF.

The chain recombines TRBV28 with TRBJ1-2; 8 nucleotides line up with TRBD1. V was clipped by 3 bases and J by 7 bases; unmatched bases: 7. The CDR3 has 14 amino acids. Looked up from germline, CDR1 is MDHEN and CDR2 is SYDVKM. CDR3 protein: CASSFITGGGGYTF. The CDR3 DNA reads TGTGCCAGCAGTTTCATAACAGGGGGGGGTGGCTACACCTTC.

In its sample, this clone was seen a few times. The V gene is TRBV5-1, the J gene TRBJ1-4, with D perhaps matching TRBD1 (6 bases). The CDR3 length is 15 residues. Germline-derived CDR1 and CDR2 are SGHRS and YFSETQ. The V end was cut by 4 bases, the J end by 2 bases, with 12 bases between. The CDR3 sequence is CASSRWGRTNEKLFF. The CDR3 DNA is TGCGCCAGCAGCCGTTGGGGGCGGACTAATGAAAAACTGTTTTTT.

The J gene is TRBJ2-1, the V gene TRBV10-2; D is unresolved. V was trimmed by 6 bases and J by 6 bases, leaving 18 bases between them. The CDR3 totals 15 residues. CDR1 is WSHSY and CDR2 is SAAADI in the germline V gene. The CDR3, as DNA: TGCGCCAGCAGCGGTAAGCGACTTCGGGTCAATGAGCAGTTCTTC. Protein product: CASSGKRLRVNEQFF.

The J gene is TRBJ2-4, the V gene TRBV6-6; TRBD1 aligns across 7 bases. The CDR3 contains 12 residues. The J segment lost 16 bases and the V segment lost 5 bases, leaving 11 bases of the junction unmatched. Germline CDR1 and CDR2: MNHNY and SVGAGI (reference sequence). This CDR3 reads CASSPQGDSNYF. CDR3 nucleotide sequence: TGTGCCAGCAGTCCACAAGGGGACAGTAATTACTTC.

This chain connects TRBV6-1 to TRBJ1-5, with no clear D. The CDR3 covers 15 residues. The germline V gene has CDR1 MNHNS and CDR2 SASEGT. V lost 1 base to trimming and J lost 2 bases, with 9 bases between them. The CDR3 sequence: CASSEGWSGNQPQHF. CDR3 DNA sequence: TGTGCCAGCAGTGAAGGTTGGAGCGGCAATCAGCCCCAGCATTTT.

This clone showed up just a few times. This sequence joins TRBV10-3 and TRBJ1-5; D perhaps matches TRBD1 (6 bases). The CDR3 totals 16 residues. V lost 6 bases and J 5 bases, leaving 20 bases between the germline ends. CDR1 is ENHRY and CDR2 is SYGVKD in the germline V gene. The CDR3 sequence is CAIREGGAEAYQPQHF. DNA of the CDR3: TGTGCCATCAGGGAGGGGGGGGCAGAAGCCTATCAGCCCCAGCATTTT.

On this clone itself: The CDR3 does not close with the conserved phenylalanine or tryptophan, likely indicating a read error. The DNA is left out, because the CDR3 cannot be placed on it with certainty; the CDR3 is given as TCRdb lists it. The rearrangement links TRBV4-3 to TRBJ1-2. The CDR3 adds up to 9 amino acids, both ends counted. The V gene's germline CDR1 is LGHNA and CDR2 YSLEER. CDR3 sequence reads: CASSPRMEI.

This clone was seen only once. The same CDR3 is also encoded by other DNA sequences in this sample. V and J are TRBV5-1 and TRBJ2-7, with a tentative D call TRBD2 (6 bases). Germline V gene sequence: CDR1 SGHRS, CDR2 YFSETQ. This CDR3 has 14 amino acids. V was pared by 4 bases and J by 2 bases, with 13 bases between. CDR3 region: CASSRGTDTYEQYF. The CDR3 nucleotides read TGCGCCAGCAGCCGCGGGACGGATACCTACGAGCAGTACTTC.

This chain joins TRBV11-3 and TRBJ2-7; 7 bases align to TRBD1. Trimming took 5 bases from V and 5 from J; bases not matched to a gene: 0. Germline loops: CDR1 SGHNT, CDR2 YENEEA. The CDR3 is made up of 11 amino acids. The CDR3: CASSTGDEQYF. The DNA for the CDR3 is TGTGCCAGCAGCACAGGGGACGAGCAGTACTTC.

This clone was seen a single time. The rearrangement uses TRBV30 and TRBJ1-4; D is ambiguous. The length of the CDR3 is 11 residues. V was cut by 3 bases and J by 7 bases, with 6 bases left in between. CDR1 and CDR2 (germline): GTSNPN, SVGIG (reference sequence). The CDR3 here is CAWRSSEKLFF. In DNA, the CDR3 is TGTGCCTGGAGATCGTCTGAAAAACTGTTTTTT.

CDR3 DNA: TGCGCCAGCAGTCAATCGCCGGGATCTGGAGAGACCCAGTACTTC. It encodes CASSQSPGSGETQYF. The chain carries TRBV23-1 and TRBJ2-5, with TRBD2 as a possible D gene (5 bases). TRBV23-1 has ORF status, its function being uncertain. The CDR3 extends over 15 amino acids. V was pared by 0 bases and J by 4 bases, with 12 bases between.

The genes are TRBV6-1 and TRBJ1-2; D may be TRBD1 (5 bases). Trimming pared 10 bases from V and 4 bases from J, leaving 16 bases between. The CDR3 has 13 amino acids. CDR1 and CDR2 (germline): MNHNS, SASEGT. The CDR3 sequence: CATLGGNLYGYTF. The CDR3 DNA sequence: TGTGCCACCCTGGGGGGGAACCTCTATGGCTACACCTTC.

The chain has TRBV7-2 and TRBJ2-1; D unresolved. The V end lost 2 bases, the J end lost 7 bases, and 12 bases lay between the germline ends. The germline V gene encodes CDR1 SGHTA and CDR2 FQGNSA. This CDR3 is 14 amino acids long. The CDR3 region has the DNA TGTGCCAGCAGCTTACCGACCCAGGTTAATGAGCAGTTCTTC. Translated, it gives CASSLPTQVNEQFF.

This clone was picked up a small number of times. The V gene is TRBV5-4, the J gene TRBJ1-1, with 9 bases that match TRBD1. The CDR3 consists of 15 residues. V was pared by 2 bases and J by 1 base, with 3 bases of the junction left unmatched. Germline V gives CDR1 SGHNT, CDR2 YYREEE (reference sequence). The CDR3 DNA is TGTGCCAGCAGCTTCAAGGACAGGGGGAACACTGAAGCTTTCTTT. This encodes CASSFKDRGNTEAFF.

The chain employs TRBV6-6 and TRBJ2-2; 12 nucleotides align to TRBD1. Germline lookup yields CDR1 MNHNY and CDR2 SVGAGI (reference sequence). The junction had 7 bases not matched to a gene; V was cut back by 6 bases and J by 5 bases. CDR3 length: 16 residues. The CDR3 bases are TGTGCCAGCAGACTGGGACAGGGGGCAAGAACCGGGGAGCTGTTTTTT. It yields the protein CASRLGQGARTGELFF.

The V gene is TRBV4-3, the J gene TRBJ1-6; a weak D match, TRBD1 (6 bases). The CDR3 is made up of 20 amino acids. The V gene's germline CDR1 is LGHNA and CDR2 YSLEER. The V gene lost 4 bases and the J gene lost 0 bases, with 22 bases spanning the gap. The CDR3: CASSRLLLEQGSSYNSPLHF. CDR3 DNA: TGCGCCAGCAGCCGACTCCTACTAGAACAGGGTAGCTCCTATAATTCACCCCTCCACTTT.

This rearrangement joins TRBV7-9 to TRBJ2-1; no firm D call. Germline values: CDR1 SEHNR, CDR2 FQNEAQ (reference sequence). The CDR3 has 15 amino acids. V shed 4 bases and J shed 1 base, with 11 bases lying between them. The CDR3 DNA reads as TGTGCCAGCAGCTCCCAGAGGATTTCCTACAATGAGCAGTTCTTC. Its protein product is CASSSQRISYNEQFF. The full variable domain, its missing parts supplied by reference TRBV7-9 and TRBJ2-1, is DTGVSQNPRHKITKRGQNVTFRCDPISEHNRLYWYRQTLGQGPEFLTYFQNEAQLEKSRLLSDRFSAERPKGSFSTLEIQRTEQGDSAMYLCASSSQRISYNEQFFGPGTRLTVL.

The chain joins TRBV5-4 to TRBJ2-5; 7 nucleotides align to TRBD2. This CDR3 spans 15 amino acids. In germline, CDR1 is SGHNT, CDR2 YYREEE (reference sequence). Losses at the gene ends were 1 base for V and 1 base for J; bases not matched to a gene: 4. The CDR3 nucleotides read TGTGCCAGCAGCTTGCAGCGGGGCGCCCAAGAGACCCAGTACTTC. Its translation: CASSLQRGAQETQYF.

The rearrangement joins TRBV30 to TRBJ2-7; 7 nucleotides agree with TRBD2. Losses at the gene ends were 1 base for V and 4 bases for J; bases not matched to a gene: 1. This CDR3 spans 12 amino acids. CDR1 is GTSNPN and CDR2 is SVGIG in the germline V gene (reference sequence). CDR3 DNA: TGTGCCTGGAGTGGGGACTATTACGAGCAGTACTTC. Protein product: CAWSGDYYEQYF.

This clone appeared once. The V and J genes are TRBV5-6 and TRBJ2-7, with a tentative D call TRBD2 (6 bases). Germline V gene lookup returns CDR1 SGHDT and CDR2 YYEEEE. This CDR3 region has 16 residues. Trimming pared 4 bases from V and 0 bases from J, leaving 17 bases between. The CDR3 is CASSTRIADSSYEQYF. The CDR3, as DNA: TGTGCCAGCAGCACTCGCATAGCGGACTCCTCCTACGAGCAGTACTTC. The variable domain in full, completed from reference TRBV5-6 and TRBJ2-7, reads DAGVTQSPTHLIKTRGQQVTLRCSPKSGHDTVSWYQQALGQGPQFIFQYYEEEERQRGNFPDRFSGHQFPNYSSELNVNALLLGDSALYLCASSTRIADSSYEQYFGPGTRLTVT.

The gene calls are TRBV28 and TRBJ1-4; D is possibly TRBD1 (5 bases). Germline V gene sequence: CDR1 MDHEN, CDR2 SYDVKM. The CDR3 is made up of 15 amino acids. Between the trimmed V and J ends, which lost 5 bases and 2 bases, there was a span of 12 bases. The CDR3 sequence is CASSPAWGTNEKLFF. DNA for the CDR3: TGTGCCAGCAGTCCCGCCTGGGGCACTAATGAAAAACTGTTTTTT.

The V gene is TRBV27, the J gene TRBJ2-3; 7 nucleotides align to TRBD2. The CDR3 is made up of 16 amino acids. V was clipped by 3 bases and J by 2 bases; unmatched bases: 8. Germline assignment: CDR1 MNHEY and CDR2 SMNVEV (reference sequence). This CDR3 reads CASSLGPSGVTDTQYF. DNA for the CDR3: TGTGCCAGCAGTTTGGGGCCCAGCGGGGTCACAGATACGCAGTATTTT.

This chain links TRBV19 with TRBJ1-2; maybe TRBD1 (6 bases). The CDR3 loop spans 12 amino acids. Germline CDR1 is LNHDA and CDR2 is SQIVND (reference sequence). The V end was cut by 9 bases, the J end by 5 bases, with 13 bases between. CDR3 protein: CASLDSFYGYTF. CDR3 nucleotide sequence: TGTGCCAGCCTGGACAGCTTTTATGGCTACACCTTC.

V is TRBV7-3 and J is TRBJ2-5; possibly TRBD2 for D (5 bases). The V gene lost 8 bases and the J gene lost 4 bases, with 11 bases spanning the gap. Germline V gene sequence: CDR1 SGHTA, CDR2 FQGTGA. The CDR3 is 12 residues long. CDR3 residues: CASRGEGETQYF. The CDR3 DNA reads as TGTGCCAGCCGAGGAGAGGGAGAGACCCAGTACTTC.

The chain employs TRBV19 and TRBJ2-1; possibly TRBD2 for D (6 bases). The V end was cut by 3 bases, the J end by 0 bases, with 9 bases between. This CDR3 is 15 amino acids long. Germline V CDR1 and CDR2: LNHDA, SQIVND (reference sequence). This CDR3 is CASSMEGGSYNEQFF. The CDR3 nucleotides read TGTGCCAGTAGTATGGAGGGAGGCTCCTACAATGAGCAGTTCTTC.

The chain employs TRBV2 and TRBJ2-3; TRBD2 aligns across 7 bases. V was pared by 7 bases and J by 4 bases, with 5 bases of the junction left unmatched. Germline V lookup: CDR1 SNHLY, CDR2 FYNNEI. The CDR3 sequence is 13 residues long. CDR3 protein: CASKGGGSDTQYF. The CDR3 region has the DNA TGTGCCAGCAAGGGCGGGGGATCAGATACGCAGTATTTT.

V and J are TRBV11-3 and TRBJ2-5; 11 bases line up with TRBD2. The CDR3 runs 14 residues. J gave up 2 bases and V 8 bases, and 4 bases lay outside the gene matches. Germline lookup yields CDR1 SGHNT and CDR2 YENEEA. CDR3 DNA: TGTGCCAGCGGGGGACTAGCGGTTCAAGAGACCCAGTACTTC. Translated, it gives CASGGLAVQETQYF.